A single sample is the source of the 26 T cell receptor beta chains below, sequenced in a study of T cell changes during pregnancy in multiple sclerosis. The data were produced by immunoSEQ multiplex PCR, yet TCRdb's version contains in-frame clones alone and is incomplete. The table lists roughly 64,000 clones, less than 95% of them singletons. This specimen was peripheral blood, taken in the third trimester of pregnancy. The receptors here all came from a female donor in good health, enrolled as a control in a pregnancy study.

In its sample, this clone was seen once. The chain recombines TRBV7-9 with TRBJ2-5, with D unresolved. Trimming removed 5 bases from V and 5 bases from J, with 6 bases in between. CDR1 SEHNR and CDR2 FQNEAQ come from the germline V gene (reference sequence). The CDR3 has 11 amino acids. For the CDR3, the DNA is TGTGCCAGCAGCGAGTCGGAGACCCAGTACTTC. It yields the protein CASSESETQYF.

This chain joins TRBV18 and TRBJ1-5, with D possibly being TRBD1 (5 bases). There are 13 residues in the CDR3. The V gene lost 4 bases and the J gene lost 2 bases, with 6 bases spanning the gap. Germline V gene sequence: CDR1 KGHSH, CDR2 LQKENI. The CDR3 is CASSRGGNQPQHF. CDR3 coding DNA: TGTGCCAGCTCACGGGGGGGCAATCAGCCCCAGCATTTT.

The chain combines TRBV2 with TRBJ1-1; 8 bases are a match to TRBD1. Per germline, CDR1 SNHLY and CDR2 FYNNEI. The CDR3 has 12 amino acids. V dropped 6 bases and J dropped 6; count of bases not matched to a gene: 3. The CDR3 nucleotides are TGTGCCAGCAGACAGGGGGTCCCTGAAGCTTTCTTT. Translation: CASRQGVPEAFF.

The rearrangement uses TRBV5-1 and TRBJ2-5; TRBD1 matches 10 bases. This CDR3 has 14 amino acids. The trim removed 4 bases at V and 4 bases at J, leaving 4 bases unmatched. Germline V gene sequence: CDR1 SGHRS, CDR2 YFSETQ. This CDR3 reads CASSTTGGVETQYF. The CDR3 nucleotides read TGCGCCAGCAGCACGACAGGGGGCGTAGAGACCCAGTACTTC.

This chain joins TRBV6-1 and TRBJ1-3; D might be TRBD1 (5 bases). The V and J ends lost 2 bases and 3 bases respectively, with 14 bases between them. The length of the CDR3 is 16 residues. CDR1 is MNHNS and CDR2 is SASEGT in the germline V gene. The CDR3 loop reads CASSELGGVGGNTIYF. DNA for the CDR3: TGTGCCAGCAGTGAACTGGGGGGAGTAGGTGGAAACACCATATATTTT.

The rearrangement uses TRBV20-1 and TRBJ2-5; D unclear. With the DNA end fitting TRBJ2-7 better, the J assignment may be wrong. Germline lookup yields CDR1 DFQATT and CDR2 SNEGSKA (reference sequence). This CDR3 contains 8 residues. CDR3: CSASEQYF. In nucleotides, the CDR3 is TGCAGTGCTAGCGAGCAGTACTTC.

This clone appeared a single time. V usage is TRBV13 and J usage is TRBJ2-7, with D hard to call. Trimming removed 5 bases at V and 0 bases at J, with 8 bases between. This CDR3 comprises 13 residues. Germline V gene data show CDR1 as PRHDT and CDR2 as FYEKMQ (reference sequence). CDR3 nucleotides: TGTGCCAGCAGCCCCTCCTTCTCCTACGAGCAGTACTTC. Translation: CASSPSFSYEQYF. Full variable domain (missing parts from reference TRBV13 and TRBJ2-7): AAGVIQSPRHLIKEKRETATLKCYPIPRHDTVYWYQQGPGQDPQFLISFYEKMQSDKGSIPDRFSAQQFSDYHSELNMSSLELGDSALYFCASSPSFSYEQYFGPGTRLTVT.

The rearrangement links TRBV7-9 to TRBJ1-1; D is unresolved. There are 14 residues in the CDR3. Germline CDR1 SEHNR, CDR2 FQNEAQ (reference sequence). The V end lost 2 bases, the J end lost 1 base, and 8 bases lay between the germline ends. CDR3 in DNA: TGTGCCAGCAGCTTACAGGCCTCGAACACTGAAGCTTTCTTT. Translation gives CASSLQASNTEAFF.

The V gene is TRBV5-5, the J gene TRBJ2-1, with unresolved D. Germline assignment: CDR1 SGHKS and CDR2 YYEKEE (reference sequence). With 1 base removed from V and 15 bases from J, the gap between germline ends came to 11 bases. CDR3 length equals 11 residues. CDR3 DNA sequence: TGTGCCAGCAGCTTGACCGGTGGTCGGTTCTTC. Translating gives CASSLTGGRFF.

The rearrangement joins TRBV15 to TRBJ2-7; 9 bases agree with TRBD1. Germline CDR1 LNHNV, CDR2 YYDKDF (reference sequence). This CDR3 region has 15 residues. V gave up 0 bases and J gave up 3 bases; unmatched junction bases: 3. The CDR3 loop is CATSRDWDRDYEQYF. In DNA form, the CDR3 reads TGTGCCACCAGCAGAGATTGGGACAGGGACTACGAGCAGTACTTC.

V usage is TRBV27 and J usage is TRBJ1-5; 11 nucleotides agree with TRBD1. Germline V CDR1 and CDR2: MNHEY, SMNVEV (reference sequence). CDR3 length equals 18 residues. With 5 bases clipped from V and 5 bases from J, the junction kept 14 bases outside the gene matches. Here the CDR3 reads CASSIPFFRDRGYQPQHF. The CDR3 DNA reads as TGTGCCAGCAGTATTCCCTTTTTCCGGGACAGGGGGTATCAGCCCCAGCATTTT.

The chain links TRBV2 to TRBJ2-7, with D possibly matching TRBD2 (5 bases). V shed 6 bases and J shed 2 bases, with 14 bases lying between them. The CDR3 runs to 14 residues. From germline, CDR1 is SNHLY and CDR2 FYNNEI. The DNA for the CDR3 is TGTGCCAGCAGCGCCGGGGTAGCCACCTACGAGCAGTACTTC. Its translation: CASSAGVATYEQYF.

This clone came up once. The chain uses TRBV9 and TRBJ2-1; D unclear. CDR3 size: 13 residues. Germline loops: CDR1 SGDLS, CDR2 YYNGEE. Trimming took 4 bases from V and 4 from J, leaving 9 bases between them. CDR3 sequence: CASSLTAYNEQFF. For the CDR3, the DNA is TGTGCCAGCAGCCTTACAGCTTACAATGAGCAGTTCTTC. Variable domain in full (rest from reference TRBV9 and TRBJ2-1): DSGVTQTPKHLITATGQRVTLRCSPRSGDLSVYWYQQSLDQGLQFLIQYYNGEERAKGNILERFSAQQFPDLHSELNLSSLELGDSALYFCASSLTAYNEQFFGPGTRLTVL.

The V and J genes are TRBV29-1 and TRBJ2-7; 9 nucleotides match TRBD2. This CDR3 has 14 residues. Per the germline V gene, CDR1 is SQVTM and CDR2 is ANQGSEA. The V gene end was trimmed by 3 bases and the J gene end by 9 bases; junction bases not matched to a gene: 12. The CDR3 region is CSVDSLAGLDGQYF. Here the CDR3 DNA reads TGCAGCGTTGATTCGCTAGCGGGACTAGACGGGCAGTACTTC.

V and J are TRBV10-3 and TRBJ2-7; 7 nucleotides line up with TRBD2. The V and J ends lost 7 bases and 9 bases, in that order; junction bases with no gene match: 12. The CDR3 covers 13 residues. Germline V gene sequence: CDR1 ENHRY, CDR2 SYGVKD. CDR3 coding DNA: TGTGCCATCAAGAACCGGGGAGGGGATGGGCAGTACTTC. It codes for CAIKNRGGDGQYF.

The chain uses TRBV6-6 and TRBJ2-1; D perhaps matches TRBD2 (6 bases). Germline V gene sequence: CDR1 MNHNY, CDR2 SVGAGI (reference sequence). Trimming stripped 6 bases from V and 6 bases from J, with 15 bases between. The CDR3 has 14 residues. CDR3 in DNA: TGTGCCAGCAGAGGGGCTAGCGTTCGCAATGAGCAGTTCTTC. Encoded protein: CASRGASVRNEQFF.

This chain connects TRBV7-9 to TRBJ2-7, with TRBD2 matching over 12 bases. CDR3 length equals 15 residues. From germline, CDR1 is SEHNR and CDR2 FQNEAQ (reference sequence). V was clipped by 3 bases and J by 5 bases; unmatched bases: 5. This CDR3 is CASSFLAGGPHEQYF. As DNA, the CDR3 is TGTGCCAGCAGCTTCCTAGCGGGAGGGCCCCACGAGCAGTACTTC.

The chain combines TRBV15 with TRBJ2-2; perhaps TRBD2 as D (6 bases). This CDR3 is 14 amino acids long. The V end was cut by 0 bases, the J end by 7 bases, with 9 bases between. Germline lookup yields CDR1 LNHNV and CDR2 YYDKDF (reference sequence). CDR3 amino acids: CATSRDPGDGELFF. The CDR3 region has the DNA TGTGCCACCAGCAGAGATCCGGGAGACGGGGAGCTGTTTTTT. Supplemented by reference TRBV15 and TRBJ2-2, the full variable domain reads DAMVIQNPRYQVTQFGKPVTLSCSQTLNHNVMYWYQQKSSQAPKLLFHYYDKDFNNEADTPDNFQSRRPNTSFCFLDIRSPGLGDTAMYLCATSRDPGDGELFFGEGSRLTVL.

This chain uses TRBV30 with TRBJ2-3, with D uncertain. This CDR3 contains 14 residues. Germline V gene data show CDR1 as GTSNPN and CDR2 as SVGIG (reference sequence). V was pared by 2 bases and J by 4 bases, with 13 bases between. CDR3 region: CAWSIEYEADTQYF. DNA of the CDR3: TGTGCCTGGAGTATAGAATATGAGGCAGATACGCAGTATTTT.

The chain carries TRBV25-1 and TRBJ1-1, with 7 bases that match TRBD1. The trim removed 2 bases at V and 5 bases at J, leaving 17 bases unmatched. Germline CDR1 reads MGHDK; CDR2 reads SYGVNS. This CDR3 contains 18 residues. CDR3 nucleotides: TGTGCCAGCAGTGAAACCCAACAGCCAGGGGGGTGGGGGACTGAAGCTTTCTTT. Its protein is CASSETQQPGGWGTEAFF.

The chain carries TRBV18 and TRBJ2-1, with D possibly being TRBD2 (5 bases). V was pared by 11 bases and J by 0 bases, with 17 bases between. The CDR3 extends over 15 amino acids. Germline CDR1 KGHSH, CDR2 LQKENI. This CDR3 is CAASGEFSSYNEQFF. The CDR3 bases are TGTGCCGCGAGTGGGGAGTTCTCCTCCTACAATGAGCAGTTCTTC.

This CDR3 is CASSLRGRLDEQYF. In nucleotides, the CDR3 is TGTGCCAGTAGTCTTAGGGGGCGACTCGACGAGCAGTACTTC. The chain couples TRBV19 to TRBJ2-7; 7 bases are shared with TRBD1. CDR1 LNHDA and CDR2 SQIVND come from the germline V gene (reference sequence). The CDR3 sequence is 14 residues long. The V gene end was trimmed by 5 bases and the J gene end by 5 bases; junction bases not matched to a gene: 9.

The chain joins TRBV9 to TRBJ1-4, with D possibly TRBD1 on 6 matching bases. Trimming stripped 4 bases from V and 4 bases from J, with 14 bases between. The CDR3 runs 15 residues. The germline V gene encodes CDR1 SGDLS and CDR2 YYNGEE. CDR3 bases: TGTGCCAGCAGCCCCTCCCGAGGGGGTAATGAAAAACTGTTTTTT. Translating gives CASSPSRGGNEKLFF.

This chain connects TRBV5-5 to TRBJ2-1; D not certain. This CDR3 contains 13 residues. Per the germline V gene, CDR1 is SGHKS and CDR2 is YYEKEE (reference sequence). V gave up 4 bases and J gave up 1 base, with 6 bases separating them. The CDR3 bases are TGTGCCAGCAGCGGCATATCCTACAATGAGCAGTTCTTC. Its protein product is CASSGISYNEQFF.

The V gene is TRBV29-1, the J gene TRBJ2-3; 7 positions agree with TRBD1. The germline V gene has CDR1 SQVTM and CDR2 ANQGSEA. The J segment lost 6 bases and the V segment lost 1 base, leaving 10 bases of the junction unmatched. CDR3 length: 15 residues. The CDR3, as DNA: TGCAGCGTTGAAGGCCCAGGGGGAAGCATTGATACGCAGTATTTT. Protein product: CSVEGPGGSIDTQYF.

The chain employs TRBV13 and TRBJ2-1, with 8 bases that match TRBD1. V gave up 5 bases and J gave up 6 bases; unmatched junction bases: 6. This CDR3 is 14 amino acids long. Germline CDR1 PRHDT, CDR2 FYEKMQ (reference sequence). The CDR3 DNA reads TGTGCCAGCAGCCCAGGGGGCGGACTCAATGAGCAGTTCTTC. Translation gives CASSPGGGLNEQFF.